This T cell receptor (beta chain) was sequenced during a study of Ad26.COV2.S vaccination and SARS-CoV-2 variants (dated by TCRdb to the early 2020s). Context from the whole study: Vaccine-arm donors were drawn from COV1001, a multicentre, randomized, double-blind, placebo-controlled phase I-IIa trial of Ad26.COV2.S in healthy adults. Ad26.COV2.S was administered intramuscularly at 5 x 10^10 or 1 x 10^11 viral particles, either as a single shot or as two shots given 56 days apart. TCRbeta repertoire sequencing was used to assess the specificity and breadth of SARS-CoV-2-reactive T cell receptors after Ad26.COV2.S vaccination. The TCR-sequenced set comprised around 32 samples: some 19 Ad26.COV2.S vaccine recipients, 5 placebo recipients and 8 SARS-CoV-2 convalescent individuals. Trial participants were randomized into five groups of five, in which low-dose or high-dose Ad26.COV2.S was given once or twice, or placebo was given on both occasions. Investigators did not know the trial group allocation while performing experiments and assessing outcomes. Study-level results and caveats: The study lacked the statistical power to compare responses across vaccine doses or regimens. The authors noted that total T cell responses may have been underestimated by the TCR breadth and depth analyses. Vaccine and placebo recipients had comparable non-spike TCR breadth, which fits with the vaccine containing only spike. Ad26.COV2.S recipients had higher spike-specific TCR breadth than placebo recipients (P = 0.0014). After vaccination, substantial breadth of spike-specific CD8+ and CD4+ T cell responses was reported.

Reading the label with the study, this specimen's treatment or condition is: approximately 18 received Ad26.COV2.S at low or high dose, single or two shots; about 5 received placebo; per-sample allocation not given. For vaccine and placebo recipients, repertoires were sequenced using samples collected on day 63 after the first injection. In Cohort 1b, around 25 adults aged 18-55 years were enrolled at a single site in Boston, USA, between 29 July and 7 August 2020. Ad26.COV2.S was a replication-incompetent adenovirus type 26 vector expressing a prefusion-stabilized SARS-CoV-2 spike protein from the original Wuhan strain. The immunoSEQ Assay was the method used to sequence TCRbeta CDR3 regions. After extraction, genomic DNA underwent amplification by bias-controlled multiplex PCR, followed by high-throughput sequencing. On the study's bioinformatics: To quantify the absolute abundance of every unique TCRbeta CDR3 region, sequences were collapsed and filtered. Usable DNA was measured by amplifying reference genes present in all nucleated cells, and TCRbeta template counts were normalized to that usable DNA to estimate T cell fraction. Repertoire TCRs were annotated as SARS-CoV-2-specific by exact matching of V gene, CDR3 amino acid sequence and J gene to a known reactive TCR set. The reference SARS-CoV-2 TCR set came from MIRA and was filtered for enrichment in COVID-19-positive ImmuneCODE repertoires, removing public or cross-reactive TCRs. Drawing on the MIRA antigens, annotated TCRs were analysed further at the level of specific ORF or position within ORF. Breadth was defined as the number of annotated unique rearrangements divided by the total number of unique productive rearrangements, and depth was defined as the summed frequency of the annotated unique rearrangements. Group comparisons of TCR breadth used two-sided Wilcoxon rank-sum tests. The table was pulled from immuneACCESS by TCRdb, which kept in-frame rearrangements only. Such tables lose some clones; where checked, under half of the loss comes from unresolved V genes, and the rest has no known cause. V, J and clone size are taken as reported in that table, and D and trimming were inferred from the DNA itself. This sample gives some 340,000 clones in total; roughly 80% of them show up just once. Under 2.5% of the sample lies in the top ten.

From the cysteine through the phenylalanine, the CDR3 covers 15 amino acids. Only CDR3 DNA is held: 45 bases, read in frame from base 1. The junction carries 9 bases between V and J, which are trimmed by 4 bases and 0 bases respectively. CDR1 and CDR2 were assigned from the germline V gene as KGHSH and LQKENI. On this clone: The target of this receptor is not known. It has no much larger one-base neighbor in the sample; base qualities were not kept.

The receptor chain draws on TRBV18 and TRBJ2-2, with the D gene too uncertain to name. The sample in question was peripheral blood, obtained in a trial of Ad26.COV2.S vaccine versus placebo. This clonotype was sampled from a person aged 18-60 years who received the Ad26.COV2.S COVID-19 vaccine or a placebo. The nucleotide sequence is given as TGTGCCAGCTCACTAGGCGGTACGAACACCGGGGAGCTGTTTTTT. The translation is CASSLGGTNTGELFF.